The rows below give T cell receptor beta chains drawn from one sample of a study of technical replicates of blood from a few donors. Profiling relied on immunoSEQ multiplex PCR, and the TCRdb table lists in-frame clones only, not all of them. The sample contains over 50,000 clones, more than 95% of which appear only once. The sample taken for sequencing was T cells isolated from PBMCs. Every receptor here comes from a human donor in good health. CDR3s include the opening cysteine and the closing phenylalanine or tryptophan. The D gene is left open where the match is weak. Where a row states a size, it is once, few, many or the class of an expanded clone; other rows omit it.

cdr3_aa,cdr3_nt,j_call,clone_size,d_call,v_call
CASSRASGSWEGEQYF,TGCGCCAGCTCGAGAGCTAGCGGGAGTTGGGAAGGAGAGCAGTACTTC,TRBJ2-7,-,TRBD2,TRBV10-1
CASSHSAGSGYTF,TGTGCCAGCAGCCACTCGGCGGGAAGTGGCTACACCTTC,TRBJ1-2,-,-,TRBV7-9
CASSFDLPGSPNF,TGTGCCAGCAGCTTCGATCTCCCGGGATCCCCAAACTTC,TRBJ2-7,-,-,TRBV11-2
CASSAREGYNEQFF,TGTGCCAGCAGTGCACGGGAGGGTTACAATGAGCAGTTCTTC,TRBJ2-1,-,TRBD2,TRBV6-4
CATRKGLAGGKDTQYF,TGTGCCACCAGGAAGGGGCTAGCGGGAGGGAAAGATACGCAGTATTTT,TRBJ2-3,-,TRBD2,TRBV15
CASSPGGPKNIQYF,TGTGCCAGCAGCCCCGGTGGTCCCAAAAACATTCAGTACTTC,TRBJ2-4,-,-,TRBV28
CASSPMSNTEAFF,TGCGCCAGCAGCCCTATGTCGAACACTGAAGCTTTCTTT,TRBJ1-1,-,-,TRBV5-1
CASRDSGQPNTEAFF,TGTGCCAGCAGGGACTCCGGACAGCCGAACACTGAAGCTTTCTTT,TRBJ1-1,-,-,TRBV4-2
CSVEEARKGTEAFF,TGCAGCGTTGAAGAGGCCAGGAAAGGAACTGAAGCTTTCTTT,TRBJ1-1,-,-,TRBV29-1
CASSLLGPTGEQYF,TGTGCCAGCAGCCTCCTAGGGCCTACAGGGGAGCAGTACTTC,TRBJ2-7,-,-,TRBV11-3
CASSVELTGTSYNEQFF,TGTGCCAGCAGCGTAGAACTAACCGGGACTTCCTACAATGAGCAGTTCTTC,TRBJ2-1,-,-,TRBV9
CASRSGSPYEQYF,TGTGCCAGCAGAAGTGGGAGTCCCTACGAGCAGTACTTC,TRBJ2-7,-,-,TRBV6-5
CAFSGTSSYNEQFF,TGTGCCTTTAGCGGGACGAGCTCCTACAATGAGCAGTTCTTC,TRBJ2-1,-,TRBD2,TRBV30
CASSLGTGHTGELFF,TGCGCCAGCAGCCTCGGGACAGGGCACACCGGGGAGCTGTTTTTT,TRBJ2-2,once,TRBD1,TRBV5-1
CASSFRGEREQYF,TGTGCCAGTAGTTTTCGGGGAGAGCGGGAGCAGTACTTC,TRBJ2-7,once,-,TRBV19
CATSRDRRDNEQFF,TGTGCCACCAGCAGAGATCGGAGGGACAATGAGCAGTTCTTC,TRBJ2-1,-,-,TRBV15
CASSSSTAVYEQYF,TGTGCCAGCTCATCGTCGACGGCGGTCTACGAGCAGTACTTC,TRBJ2-7,-,-,TRBV18
CASSLTDRSYEQYF,TGTGCCAGCAGCTTAACGGACAGAAGCTACGAGCAGTACTTC,TRBJ2-7,-,-,TRBV11-2
CASSRAGEKLFF,TGTGCCAGCAGCAGGGCAGGTGAAAAACTGTTTTTT,TRBJ1-4,-,-,TRBV6-5
CASSQLAGYTF,TGTGCCAGCAGCCAACTAGCTGGCTACACCTTC,TRBJ1-2,-,-,TRBV7-9
CASSLTVSAEAFF,TGCGCCAGCAGCTTGACAGTTTCAGCTGAAGCTTTCTTT,TRBJ1-1,-,-,TRBV5-1
CASGNTGNEQYF,TGCGCCAGCGGTAACACAGGGAACGAGCAGTACTTC,TRBJ2-7,-,-,TRBV5-1
CAISVAGSYEQYF,TGTGCCATCAGTGTGGCGGGTTCCTACGAGCAGTACTTC,TRBJ2-7,-,-,TRBV10-3
CASSGNRGSSGNTIYF,TGTGCCAGCAGCGGGAACAGGGGATCCTCTGGAAACACCATATATTTT,TRBJ1-3,-,TRBD1,TRBV9
CASSSGQRTTNEKLFF,TGTGCCAGCAGCTCGGGACAGCGGACAACTAATGAAAAACTGTTTTTT,TRBJ1-4,-,TRBD1,TRBV7-9
CASSYPGEGGGYTF,TGTGCCAGCAGTTACCCCGGGGAGGGGGGGGGCTACACCTTC,TRBJ1-2,-,-,TRBV6-5
CASSSWANYGYTF,TGTGCCAGCAGCTCATGGGCGAACTATGGCTACACCTTC,TRBJ1-2,-,-,TRBV5-4
CASSLVGGVADTQYF,TGTGCCAGCAGCTTAGTCGGGGGGGTGGCAGATACGCAGTATTTT,TRBJ2-3,-,TRBD2,TRBV7-6
CASSQEPGEAGAYEQYF,TGCGCCAGCAGCCAAGAGCCGGGGGAAGCGGGCGCCTACGAGCAGTACTTC,TRBJ2-7,-,-,TRBV4-1
CASSPGTGFRKTQYF,TGTGCCAGCAGTCCCGGGACAGGGTTTAGAAAGACCCAGTACTTC,TRBJ2-5,once,TRBD1,TRBV27
CASSEAHTKHEKLFF,TGTGCCAGCAGTGAAGCGCATACCAAGCATGAAAAACTGTTTTTT,TRBJ1-4,once,-,TRBV2
CASSFHPGRTPNKDNEQFF,TGTGCCAGCAGCTTCCACCCTGGCCGGACTCCTAACAAAGACAATGAGCAGTTCTTC,TRBJ2-1,-,-,TRBV11-2
CASSQGGTYEQYF,TGCGCCAGCAGCCAGGGAGGAACCTACGAGCAGTACTTC,TRBJ2-7,-,-,TRBV4-1
CASTGTEYGYTF,TGTGCCTCCACCGGGACTGAATATGGCTACACCTTC,TRBJ1-2,-,-,TRBV30
CASSLQLDLEQYF,TGTGCCAGCAGCTTACAACTAGATTTGGAGCAGTACTTC,TRBJ2-7,-,-,TRBV5-4
CASLEGQNYGYTF,TGTGCCAGCCTGGAGGGACAGAACTATGGCTACACCTTC,TRBJ1-2,-,TRBD1,TRBV2
CASSYTGGTNEKLFF,TGTGCCAGCAGTTACACAGGGGGCACTAATGAAAAACTGTTTTTT,TRBJ1-4,-,TRBD1,TRBV2
CAWSVQGNEAFF,TGTGCCTGGAGTGTACAGGGTAATGAAGCTTTCTTT,TRBJ1-1,-,-,TRBV30
CSVEEQGAGYTF,TGCAGCGTTGAAGAACAGGGGGCAGGCTACACCTTC,TRBJ1-2,-,TRBD1,TRBV29-1
CASSLPGVDTIYF,TGTGCCAGCAGCTTGCCGGGGGTTGACACCATATATTTT,TRBJ1-3,-,-,TRBV5-4
CASSLSGGDFTDTQYF,TGTGCCAGCAGCTTATCGGGGGGGGACTTCACAGATACGCAGTATTTT,TRBJ2-3,-,TRBD2,TRBV7-9
CASRSQLRGPSYEQYF,TGTGCCAGCAGATCGCAATTGCGAGGGCCTTCCTACGAGCAGTACTTC,TRBJ2-7,-,-,TRBV7-2
CASSLSGYGYTF,TGTGCCAGCAGCTTATCAGGGTACGGCTACACCTTC,TRBJ1-2,-,-,TRBV5-5
CASSQGTVLRAVNTEAFF,TGTGCCAGCTCACAGGGGACAGTCCTCCGGGCGGTGAACACTGAAGCTTTCTTT,TRBJ1-1,-,TRBD1,TRBV18
CASRSPGSNEQFF,TGTGCCAGCAGATCCCCGGGGTCCAATGAGCAGTTCTTC,TRBJ2-1,-,-,TRBV11-3
CASRKSGDGNTIYF,TGTGCCAGCCGTAAATCAGGGGATGGAAACACCATATATTTT,TRBJ1-3,-,-,TRBV6-1
CASSLDAGGFYGYTF,TGTGCCAGCAGCTTAGACGCAGGGGGATTCTATGGCTACACCTTC,TRBJ1-2,-,TRBD1,TRBV7-3
CTIGQGNLGTQYF,TGTACGATCGGGCAGGGTAACCTAGGGACCCAGTACTTC,TRBJ2-5,-,-,TRBV6-1
CAWSDAEYEQYF,TGTGCCTGGAGTGACGCTGAGTACGAGCAGTACTTC,TRBJ2-7,-,-,TRBV30
CASSEGGGQGRDTQYF,TGTGCCAGCAGTGAAGGGGGGGGACAGGGGCGAGATACGCAGTATTTT,TRBJ2-3,-,TRBD1,TRBV2
CASSESLSGIYEQYF,TGTGCCAGCAGTGAATCTCTGTCAGGGATCTACGAGCAGTACTTC,TRBJ2-7,once,-,TRBV25-1